This T cell receptor (beta chain) originates from a study of identical twins. TCRdb fed the 5' RACE reads into MiXCR, producing one record per CDR3 protein. The sample contains about 900,000 distinct CDR3 sequences, roughly an eighth of which appear only once. These data were also reused for a study on yellow fever vaccine responses in identical twins.

The TCR was taken from a young woman in good health. The sequenced material came from PBMCs.

CDR3 sequence: CASSPLTTLYNEQFF. CDR3 coding DNA: TGTGCCAGCAGTCCACTGACTACTCTCTACAATGAGCAGTTCTTC. The chain uses TRBV28 and TRBJ2-1, with D perhaps TRBD2 (5 bases). Trimming pared 5 bases from V and 3 bases from J, leaving 14 bases between. Per germline, CDR1 MDHEN and CDR2 SYDVKM. There are 15 residues in the CDR3.